This entry lists 20 T cell receptor beta chains sequenced from one sample in a study of beta chain features in type 1 diabetes. Expressed TCRB transcripts were sequenced because the isolated RNA had all been reverse transcribed beforehand. Libraries were prepared by immunoSEQ multiplex PCR; TCRdb keeps only in-frame clonotypes and omits some of them. The top ten clones hold about 0.065% of a sample with approximately 470,000 clones, about 30% of them seen once. Sequences were obtained from naive CD4+ T cells from blood. The receptor source for this set is a man aged 18 to 29 in good health.

This rearrangement joins TRBV27 to TRBJ2-1; TRBD2 aligns across 14 bases. Trimming removed 4 bases from V and 14 bases from J; junction bases left unmatched: 4. This CDR3 spans 13 amino acids. Germline assignment: CDR1 MNHEY and CDR2 SMNVEV (reference sequence). CDR3 DNA sequence: TGTGCCAGCAGTTCCGGGACTAGCGGGAGCAAGTTCTTC. Its protein product is CASSSGTSGSKFF.

J is TRBJ1-2 and V is TRBV29-1, with D unresolved. Germline V CDR1 and CDR2: SQVTM, ANQGSEA. The ends were cut back, 8 bases at V and 2 bases at J, with 15 bases in the middle. This CDR3 contains 13 residues. CDR3 DNA sequence: TGCAGCTCCTCCCTTACGGGAAACTATGGCTACACCTTC. This translates into CSSSLTGNYGYTF.

The V and J genes are TRBV30 and TRBJ2-7, with D possibly matching TRBD2 (5 bases). The CDR3 spans 14 residues. Germline-derived CDR1 and CDR2 are GTSNPN and SVGIG (reference sequence). With 0 bases removed from V and 5 bases from J, the gap between germline ends came to 14 bases. The CDR3 loop is CAWSVRFFGNEQYF. The CDR3 DNA follows: TGTGCCTGGAGTGTTAGGTTTTTCGGGAACGAGCAGTACTTC.

This clone was detected only a few times. V usage is TRBV6-6 and J usage is TRBJ2-5; 9 nucleotides match TRBD1. CDR1 and CDR2 (germline): MNHNY, SVGAGI (reference sequence). CDR3 length: 16 residues. Unmatched junction bases numbered 10, after V lost 4 bases and J lost 4 bases. In DNA form, the CDR3 reads TGTGCCAGCAGTTCAACAATAGACAGGGGGAGAGAGACCCAGTACTTC. The encoded protein is CASSSTIDRGRETQYF.

The chain combines TRBV30 with TRBJ2-1; the D is unclear. The germline gives CDR1 GTSNPN, CDR2 SVGIG (reference sequence). The ends were cut back, 2 bases at V and 4 bases at J, with 9 bases in the middle. The CDR3 loop spans 13 amino acids. CDR3 region: CAWSSQTYNEQFF. The CDR3 DNA sequence: TGTGCCTGGAGTTCCCAGACATACAATGAGCAGTTCTTC.

The J gene is TRBJ1-5, the V gene TRBV15; D remains unclear. CDR3 length: 14 amino acids. The V gene's germline CDR1 is LNHNV and CDR2 YYDKDF (reference sequence). The V end lost 0 bases, the J end lost 4 bases, and 7 bases lay between the germline ends. DNA for the CDR3: TGTGCCACCAGCAGAGACGGTGGAAATCAGCCCCAGCATTTT. Its translation is CATSRDGGNQPQHF.

This clone was counted between two and nine times. The CDR3 DNA reads TGTGCCAGCAACCCTTTCGGGGTCAGCTTCTACGAGCAGTACTTC. Protein sequence: CASNPFGVSFYEQYF. The chain carries TRBV27 and TRBJ2-7, with D tentatively TRBD2 (5 bases). The CDR3 totals 15 residues. In germline, CDR1 is MNHEY, CDR2 SMNVEV (reference sequence). V lost 7 bases, J lost 3 bases, and 19 bases lay in between.

The chain carries TRBV7-9 and TRBJ2-1; D is unclear. The length of the CDR3 is 15 residues. Germline assignment: CDR1 SEHNR and CDR2 FQNEAQ (reference sequence). The V gene lost 5 bases and the J gene lost 9 bases, with 20 bases spanning the gap. CDR3 in amino acids: CASSSSGNKKAEQFF. The CDR3 coding sequence is TGTGCCAGCAGCAGTAGTGGAAACAAGAAGGCTGAGCAGTTCTTC.

The chain has TRBV9 and TRBJ1-1, with TRBD1 matching 8 bases. The CDR3 has 15 residues. V lost 5 bases, J lost 1 base, and 7 bases stayed unmatched. Germline CDR1 SGDLS, CDR2 YYNGEE. The CDR3 loop is CASSGPGTGNTEAFF. Written as DNA, the CDR3 is TGTGCCAGCAGTGGTCCCGGGACAGGGAACACTGAAGCTTTCTTT.

This sequence joins TRBV2 and TRBJ2-1; 7 bases match TRBD1. The germline V gene encodes CDR1 SNHLY and CDR2 FYNNEI. This CDR3 comprises 15 residues. Trimming at V came to 6 bases and at J to 7 bases, leaving 12 bases not matched to a gene. This CDR3 reads CASSPLETGLNEQFF. The CDR3 DNA reads as TGTGCCAGCAGCCCCCTTGAGACAGGGTTGAATGAGCAGTTCTTC.

The chain carries TRBV4-1 and TRBJ2-5; 10 bases match TRBD2. J gave up 5 bases and V 4 bases, and 4 bases lay outside the gene matches. This CDR3 region has 14 residues. Germline CDR1 MGHRA, CDR2 YSYEKL. The CDR3 sequence is CASSRLAGVETQYF. The CDR3 coding sequence is TGCGCCAGCAGCCGCCTAGCGGGAGTTGAGACCCAGTACTTC.

The genes are TRBV5-4 and TRBJ2-5, with 8 bases lining up with TRBD1. Per the germline V gene, CDR1 is SGHNT and CDR2 is YYREEE (reference sequence). The CDR3 is made up of 14 amino acids. Losses at the gene ends were 3 bases for V and 7 bases for J; bases not matched to a gene: 8. CDR3 protein: CASSSSGGWVTQYF. DNA of the CDR3: TGTGCCAGCAGCTCCTCAGGGGGCTGGGTGACCCAGTACTTC.

V gene TRBV4-1 combines with J gene TRBJ2-2; D is uncertain. The CDR3 length is 14 residues. In germline, CDR1 is MGHRA, CDR2 YSYEKL. V lost 2 bases to trimming and J lost 4 bases, with 8 bases between them. The CDR3: CASSQFLATGELFF. The DNA of the CDR3 is TGCGCCAGCAGCCAATTTCTCGCCACCGGGGAGCTGTTTTTT.

The genes are TRBV10-3 and TRBJ2-1, with D perhaps TRBD1 or TRBD2 (5 bases each). The germline CDR1 and CDR2 sequences are ENHRY and SYGVKD. Trimming took off 2 bases at V and 1 base at J, with 9 bases between the two ends. CDR3 length equals 15 residues. CDR3 DNA sequence: TGTGCCATCAGTGAGAGGGACGGGTCCTACAATGAGCAGTTCTTC. As protein: CAISERDGSYNEQFF.

This clone occurred a few times. At the DNA level, this CDR3 is encoded by other sequences in the same sample as well. This chain connects TRBV7-2 to TRBJ2-1; 10 bases map to TRBD2. V trimming: 5 bases; J trimming: 4 bases; junction bases outside the gene matches: 5. The CDR3 consists of 15 residues. Germline CDR1 reads SGHTA; CDR2 reads FQGNSA. The CDR3 sequence: CASSLGLAEYNEQFF. CDR3 nucleotides: TGTGCCAGCAGCCTTGGACTAGCGGAATACAATGAGCAGTTCTTC.

A few counts support this clone. This chain uses TRBV7-9 with TRBJ2-3, with 12 bases matching TRBD2. This CDR3 is 16 amino acids long. With V trimmed by 5 bases and J by 1 base, 4 bases remained unmatched. Germline V gene sequence: CDR1 SEHNR, CDR2 FQNEAQ (reference sequence). CDR3 region: CASSTRLAGGTDTQYF. Here the CDR3 DNA reads TGTGCCAGCAGCACCCGACTAGCGGGAGGCACAGATACGCAGTATTTT. Together with reference TRBV7-9 and TRBJ2-3, the CDR3 gives the full variable domain: DTGVSQNPRHKITKRGQNVTFRCDPISEHNRLYWYRQTLGQGPEFLTYFQNEAQLEKSRLLSDRFSAERPKGSFSTLEIQRTEQGDSAMYLCASSTRLAGGTDTQYFGPGTRLTVL.

This clone was observed a few times. CDR3 in DNA: TGCGCCAGCAGCCAAGTCCCCTTTCAAGAGACCCAGTACTTC. This gives the protein CASSQVPFQETQYF. The chain combines TRBV4-1 with TRBJ2-5, with D unresolved. Germline values: CDR1 MGHRA, CDR2 YSYEKL. V lost 1 base and J 2 bases, leaving 8 bases between the germline ends. This CDR3 comprises 14 residues.

This clone was counted a few times. The chain carries TRBV6-5 and TRBJ2-7; either TRBD1 or TRBD2 may fit D (5 bases each). Germline V CDR1 and CDR2: MNHEY, SVGAGI. This CDR3 contains 13 residues. Trimming cost V 5 bases and J 4 bases, with 12 bases left between them. The CDR3 nucleotides read TGTGCCAGCAGTGGGGACGGAAGATACGAGCAGTACTTC. Encoded protein: CASSGDGRYEQYF.

The genes are TRBV6-5 and TRBJ2-5, with TRBD1 matching over 9 bases. The CDR3 has 16 residues. The germline V gene encodes CDR1 MNHEY and CDR2 SVGAGI. V lost 4 bases and J lost 2; bases outside the gene matches: 8. In nucleotides, the CDR3 is TGTGCCAGCAGTTCGGACAGGGGACTACTACAAGAGACCCAGTACTTC. Translation gives CASSSDRGLLQETQYF.

The chain links TRBV5-4 to TRBJ1-1; maybe TRBD1 (6 bases). V was clipped by 2 bases and J by 11 bases, with 16 bases between them. The germline CDR1 and CDR2 sequences are SGHNT and YYREEE (reference sequence). There are 13 residues in the CDR3. The CDR3 coding sequence is TGTGCCAGCAGCTTATCATACACAGGGAGCGCTTTCTTT. It translates to CASSLSYTGSAFF.